This T cell receptor beta chain was recovered during a study of cytomegalovirus exposure and HLA in healthy donors. Primers: 60 Vbeta forward and 13 Jbeta reverse. Generated by immunoSEQ multiplex PCR, the TCRdb table keeps only in-frame clones and is missing some. The table has 150,000 to 200,000 clones, around 75% seen once. Germline lookup yields CDR1 KGHSH and CDR2 LQKENI. This CDR3 has 16 amino acids. Between the trimmed V and J ends, which lost 0 bases and 5 bases, there was a span of 16 bases. The sequence was obtained from a woman in her 50s in good health and CMV-seronegative. This chain uses TRBV18 with TRBJ1-2, with D possibly matching TRBD1 (6 bases). The sample comprised PBMCs. The CDR3 spells CASSPPTLDSRYGYTF. The CDR3 DNA follows: TGTGCCAGCTCACCACCGACCTTGGACAGTCGTTATGGCTACACCTTC.